The 11 T cell receptor beta chains below were found in one sample sequenced in a study of a mutant IDH1 vaccine in newly diagnosed glioma. This table comes from immunoSEQ multiplex PCR, and its TCRdb copy is limited to in-frame clones, with some not included. The sample contains about 54,000 clones, around 86% of which appear only once. Their antigen targets remain unknown. Time point specified: week 47, end of study. It was 300 ug of mutant IDH1 20-mer peptide that made up each vaccine dose, given with topical imiquimod. The source material was PBMCs, sampled from a glioma patient whose treatment included an IDH1 peptide vaccine. The receptors derive from a woman aged 50 to 60 with glioma.

The rearrangement uses TRBV6-5 and TRBJ1-2; D is unclear. The length of the CDR3 is 15 residues. V shed 0 bases and J shed 4 bases, with 12 bases lying between them. Looked up from germline, CDR1 is MNHEY and CDR2 is SVGAGI. CDR3 in DNA: TGTGCCAGCAGTTACTCGCTAGGGCGGGGCTATGGCTACACCTTC. Protein sequence: CASSYSLGRGYGYTF.

The J gene is TRBJ1-1, the V gene TRBV29-1; 7 bases line up with TRBD1. This CDR3 spans 12 amino acids. The V gene's germline CDR1 is SQVTM and CDR2 ANQGSEA. V lost 7 bases to trimming and J lost 6 bases; unmatched junction nucleotides: 8. CDR3: CSAATGNAEAFF. The CDR3 DNA reads TGCAGCGCCGCGACAGGGAATGCTGAAGCTTTCTTT.

The rearrangement links TRBV7-2 to TRBJ1-2, with unresolved D. The CDR3 length is 12 residues. The germline V gene encodes CDR1 SGHTA and CDR2 FQGNSA. Trimming pared 2 bases from V and 4 bases from J, leaving 5 bases between. CDR3 sequence reads: CASSLRLYGYTF. The CDR3 region has the DNA TGTGCCAGCAGCTTACGTCTCTATGGCTACACCTTC.

Comments on this clone: The same CDR3 can be traced to other DNA sequences in this sample. The chain carries TRBV14 and TRBJ2-3; D remains ambiguous. Germline V CDR1 and CDR2: SGHDN, FVKESK. The CDR3 loop spans 12 amino acids. The germline V and J ends were trimmed by 4 bases and 1 base, with 3 bases remaining between them. For the CDR3, the DNA is TGTGCCAGCAGCCCCCGCACAGATACGCAGTATTTT. Its translation: CASSPRTDTQYF.

V is TRBV27 and J is TRBJ1-1; D remains ambiguous. With 6 bases removed from V and 4 bases from J, the gap between germline ends came to 15 bases. Germline V gene data show CDR1 as MNHEY and CDR2 as SMNVEV (reference sequence). This CDR3 has 14 residues. The CDR3 region has the DNA TGTGCCAGCAGCCGTCAGAGGTGGAGCACTGAAGCTTTCTTT. It specifies CASSRQRWSTEAFF.

This chain links TRBV6-1 with TRBJ2-5, with D possibly TRBD1 on 6 matching bases. CDR3 size: 15 residues. Trimming stripped 3 bases from V and 5 bases from J, with 16 bases between. From germline, CDR1 is MNHNS and CDR2 SASEGT. The CDR3 DNA is TGTGCCAGCAGTGAGTTACAGGGTGGACGGGAGACCCAGTACTTC. Its translation: CASSELQGGRETQYF.

The chain joins TRBV7-9 to TRBJ1-1; 7 nucleotides line up with TRBD1. Germline V gene lookup returns CDR1 SEHNR and CDR2 FQNEAQ (reference sequence). With V trimmed by 5 bases and J by 4 bases, 7 bases remained unmatched. This CDR3 region has 14 residues. In DNA form, the CDR3 reads TGTGCCAGCAGCCAACAGGGGCCCCGCACTGAAGCTTTCTTT. This codes for CASSQQGPRTEAFF. The variable domain in full, completed from reference TRBV7-9 and TRBJ1-1, reads DTGVSQNPRHKITKRGQNVTFRCDPISEHNRLYWYRQTLGQGPEFLTYFQNEAQLEKSRLLSDRFSAERPKGSFSTLEIQRTEQGDSAMYLCASSQQGPRTEAFFGQGTRLTVV.

This clone appeared a single time. CDR3 amino acids: CASSPTGNPGETQYF. DNA for the CDR3: TGTGCCAGCAGTCCAACAGGGAACCCAGGGGAGACCCAGTACTTC. The rearrangement links TRBV13 to TRBJ2-5; a weak D match, TRBD1 (6 bases). CDR1 PRHDT and CDR2 FYEKMQ come from the germline V gene (reference sequence). V lost 6 bases, J lost 5 bases, and 19 bases lay in between. CDR3 length: 15 residues.

The rearrangement links TRBV4-2 to TRBJ1-1, with D uncertain. Germline V gene lookup returns CDR1 LGHNA and CDR2 YNFKEQ. With 2 bases removed from V and 5 bases from J, the gap between germline ends came to 12 bases. This CDR3 contains 14 residues. In DNA, the CDR3 is TGTGCCAGCAGCCAACAAGGGTCTTGGACTGAAGCTTTCTTT. Its translation is CASSQQGSWTEAFF.

A single count supports this clone. For the CDR3, the DNA is TGTGCCAGCAGCGTAGAGCCCCAGGGGGCCAGCTCCTACGAGCAGTACTTC. Protein sequence: CASSVEPQGASSYEQYF. V usage is TRBV9 and J usage is TRBJ2-7, with 8 bases aligning to TRBD1. Trimming took 0 bases from V and 0 from J; bases not matched to a gene: 8. Germline lookup yields CDR1 SGDLS and CDR2 YYNGEE. This CDR3 contains 17 residues.

The genes are TRBV27 and TRBJ1-5; D remains unclear. The CDR3 has 12 amino acids. Trimming shortened V by 3 bases and J by 3 bases, and 3 bases separated the two germline ends. Germline V gives CDR1 MNHEY, CDR2 SMNVEV (reference sequence). CDR3 nucleotide sequence: TGTGCCAGCAGTTTCCACAATCAGCCCCAGCATTTT. The encoded protein is CASSFHNQPQHF.